This T cell receptor (beta chain) is drawn from a study of neurological immune-mediated disorders. Study information: Multiple sclerosis patients numbered around 35, of whom about 31 were relapsing-remitting and 3 secondary progressive.

Each TCR transcript was tagged with a 10-nucleotide random UMI during 5'RACE. Each CDR3 protein is one row after TCRdb ran MiXCR on the 5' RACE reads. This sample has roughly 75,000 distinct CDR3 sequences, with 2.5% to 3% found just once. Trimming stripped 5 bases from V and 6 bases from J, with 14 bases between. Germline V CDR1 and CDR2: MNHNS, SASEGT. This CDR3 is built from 14 residues. This clonotype has a count of ten or more. Its target is not known. Unsorted libraries were generated from 2 million PBMCs held at -80 degrees C. Whole-study findings and limits: Phylogenetic grouping assigned the repertoires of 18 of 34 multiple sclerosis patients to a single related-CDR3 cluster, which may represent a signature.

The chain recombines TRBV6-1 with TRBJ1-5; D gene uncertain. The sequenced material came from PBMCs. The TCR was taken from a woman aged 30 to 39 with multiple sclerosis. The CDR3 DNA reads TGTGCCAGCAGTAACCATAGAGAGGGTCAGCCCCAGCATTTT. Amino acids: CASSNHREGQPQHF.